The sequence of this T cell receptor (beta chain) was determined in a study of molecular identifiers for immune sequencing clone quantification. TCRdb reanalysed the PCR reads using MiXCR and keeps one entry per CDR3 protein. The sample contains approximately 630,000 distinct CDR3 sequences, approximately 24% of which appear only once. CDR3 size: 16 residues. V lost 4 bases to trimming and J lost 3 bases; unmatched junction nucleotides: 9. This clonotype was seen just once. The V call is TRBV12-3 or TRBV12-4, the J call TRBJ2-1; TRBD1 matches at 7 bases. Sequencing was carried out using naive CD8+ T cells from blood, with Jurkat cell RNA spiked in. The subset denotes: FACS-sorted CD8+CD4-CCR7+CD45RA+ naive T cells. The source is a human donor in good health. Some libraries in this study had Jurkat cell RNA spiked in. CDR3 sequence (DNA): TGTGCCAGCAGTTCCTTCCGGGACAGCTACTACAATGAGCAGTTCTTC. It translates to CASSSFRDSYYNEQFF.